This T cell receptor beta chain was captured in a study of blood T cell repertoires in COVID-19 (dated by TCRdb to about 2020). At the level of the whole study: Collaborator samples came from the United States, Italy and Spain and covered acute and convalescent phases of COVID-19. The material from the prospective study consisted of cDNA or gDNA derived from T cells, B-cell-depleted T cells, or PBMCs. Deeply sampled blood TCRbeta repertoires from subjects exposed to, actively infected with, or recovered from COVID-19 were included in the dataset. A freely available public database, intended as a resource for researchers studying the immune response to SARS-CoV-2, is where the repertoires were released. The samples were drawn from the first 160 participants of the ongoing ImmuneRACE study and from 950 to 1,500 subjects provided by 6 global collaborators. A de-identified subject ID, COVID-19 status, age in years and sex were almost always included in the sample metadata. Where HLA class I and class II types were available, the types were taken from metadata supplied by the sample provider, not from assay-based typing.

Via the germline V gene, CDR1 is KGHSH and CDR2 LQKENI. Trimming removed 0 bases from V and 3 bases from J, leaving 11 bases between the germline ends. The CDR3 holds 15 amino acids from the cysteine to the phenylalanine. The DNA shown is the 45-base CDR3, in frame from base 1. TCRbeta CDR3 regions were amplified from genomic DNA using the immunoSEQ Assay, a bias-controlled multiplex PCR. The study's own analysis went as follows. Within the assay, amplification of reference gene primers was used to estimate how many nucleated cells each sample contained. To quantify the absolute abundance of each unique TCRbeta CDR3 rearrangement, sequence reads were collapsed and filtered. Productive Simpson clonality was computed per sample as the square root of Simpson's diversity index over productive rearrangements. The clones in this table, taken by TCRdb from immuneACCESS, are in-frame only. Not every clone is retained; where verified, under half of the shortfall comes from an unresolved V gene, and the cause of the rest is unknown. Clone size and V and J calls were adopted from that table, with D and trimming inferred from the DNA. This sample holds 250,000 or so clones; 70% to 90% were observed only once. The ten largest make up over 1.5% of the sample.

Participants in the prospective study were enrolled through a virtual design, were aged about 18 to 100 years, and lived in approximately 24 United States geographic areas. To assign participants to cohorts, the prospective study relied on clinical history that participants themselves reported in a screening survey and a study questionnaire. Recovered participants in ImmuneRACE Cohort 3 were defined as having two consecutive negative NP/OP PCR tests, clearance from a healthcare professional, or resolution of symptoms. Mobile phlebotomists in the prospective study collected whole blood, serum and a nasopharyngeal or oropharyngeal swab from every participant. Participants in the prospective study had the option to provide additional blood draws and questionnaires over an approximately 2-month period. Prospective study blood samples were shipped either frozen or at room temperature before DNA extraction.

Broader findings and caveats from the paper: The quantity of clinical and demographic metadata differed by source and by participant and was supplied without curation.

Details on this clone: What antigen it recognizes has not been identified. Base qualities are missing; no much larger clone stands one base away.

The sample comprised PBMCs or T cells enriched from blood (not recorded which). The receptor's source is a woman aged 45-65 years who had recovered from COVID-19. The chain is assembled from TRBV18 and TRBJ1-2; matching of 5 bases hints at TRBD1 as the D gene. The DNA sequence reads TGTGCCAGCTCACCACCGTATCAGGGCTACTATGGCTACACCTTC. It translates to CASSPPYQGYYGYTF.